Each of the 13 T cell receptor beta chains below was sequenced from the same sample in a study of CD8 T cells in ankylosing spondylitis. In TCRdb, the 5' RACE reads were re-called with MiXCR into one record per CDR3 protein. The sample has 350,000 to 450,000 distinct CDR3 sequences, roughly 27% seen once; the top ten hold roughly 0.9%. Study-wide results and limits: Ankylosing spondylitis blood appeared to carry a characteristic TCR beta motif of roughly eight highly homologous variants.

What these receptors recognize is not known. Material: blood, either unsorted or a sorted T cell fraction (not recorded which). The receptors come from a male donor with ankylosing spondylitis.

This clonotype showed up just a few times. V usage is TRBV3-1 and J usage is TRBJ2-2, with unresolved D. Trimming removed 3 bases from V and 6 bases from J, with 11 bases in between. Germline CDR1 reads LGHDT; CDR2 reads YNNKEL (reference sequence). The CDR3 runs 14 residues. The CDR3 DNA reads TGTGCCAGCAGCCACCCCCAGGCGGCCGGGGAGCTGTTTTTT. Translating it yields CASSHPQAAGELFF.

A remark on this clonotype: Germline is not matched at one junction end, which may reflect a read error. The V gene is TRBV12-3 or TRBV12-4, the J gene TRBJ2-1; TRBD2 aligns across 11 bases. The CDR3 contains 15 residues. CDR3 loop: CASRLAGGPTNEQFF. The CDR3 DNA follows: TGTGCCAGCAGGTTAGCGGGAGGGCCCACCAATGAGCAGTTCTTC.

The chain couples TRBV7-6 to TRBJ2-1, with TRBD2 matching 9 bases. Germline V gene sequence: CDR1 SGHVS, CDR2 FNYEAQ. Unmatched junction bases numbered 7, after V lost 5 bases and J lost 5 bases. This CDR3 is built from 15 residues. Here the CDR3 DNA reads TGTGCCAGCAGCCGTATTAGCGGGAGCCACAATGAGCAGTTCTTC. Translated, it gives CASSRISGSHNEQFF.

The rearrangement joins TRBV15 to TRBJ2-6; D gene ambiguous. The germline V gene encodes CDR1 LNHNV and CDR2 YYDKDF (reference sequence). V was trimmed by 0 bases and J by 0 bases, leaving 9 bases between them. This CDR3 has 17 residues. CDR3 amino acids: CATSRDSGPSGANVLTF. CDR3 nucleotides: TGTGCCACCAGCAGAGATTCGGGTCCCTCTGGGGCCAACGTCCTGACTTTC.

The chain employs TRBV7-2 and TRBJ1-5, with 10 nucleotides matching TRBD1. The germline CDR1 and CDR2 sequences are SGHTA and FQGNSA. The V gene end was trimmed by 4 bases and the J gene end by 7 bases; junction bases not matched to a gene: 1. The CDR3 loop spans 13 amino acids. This chain's CDR3 is CASSWTGGQPQHF. CDR3 nucleotide sequence: TGTGCCAGCAGCTGGACAGGGGGACAGCCCCAGCATTTT.

This clonotype was counted between two and nine times. The genes are TRBV12-3 or TRBV12-4 and TRBJ2-6, with a possible D match to TRBD1 (6 bases). The CDR3 is 19 amino acids. V lost 5 bases and J lost 0, with 20 bases in between. CDR3 sequence: CASSLIGGTQFSGANVLTF. For the CDR3, the DNA is TGTGCCAGCAGTCTTATTGGTGGGACACAGTTCTCTGGGGCCAACGTCCTGACTTTC.

V is TRBV10-2 and J is TRBJ1-4; the D gene is possibly TRBD1 (6 bases). Germline V gives CDR1 WSHSY, CDR2 SAAADI. CDR3 size: 15 residues. V dropped 4 bases and J dropped 8 bases, with 17 bases sitting between them. The DNA of the CDR3 is TGCGCCAGCAGTGGAGGTCAACAGGGAGACGAAAAACTGTTTTTT. Translation: CASSGGQQGDEKLFF.

V gene TRBV5-1 combines with J gene TRBJ2-7; 12 bases agree with TRBD1. Germline V lookup: CDR1 SGHRS, CDR2 YFSETQ. V dropped 2 bases and J dropped 7; count of bases not matched to a gene: 7. The CDR3 loop spans 15 amino acids. CDR3 DNA sequence: TGCGCCAGCAGCTTCGGGACAGGGGGCTCGGGTGAGCAGTACTTC. It specifies CASSFGTGGSGEQYF.

The table lists this clonotype with a few counts. The chain carries TRBV20-1 and TRBJ2-3, with 16 bases lining up with TRBD2. From germline, CDR1 is DFQATT and CDR2 SNEGSKA (reference sequence). This CDR3 region has 16 residues. The ends lost 6 bases at V and 3 bases at J; junction bases unmatched: 6. The CDR3 is CSASGTSGRETDTQYF. The CDR3 DNA sequence: TGCAGTGCGTCCGGGACTAGCGGGAGGGAGACAGATACGCAGTATTTT.

This clonotype turned up a few times. The gene calls are TRBV7-2 and TRBJ1-1; D unresolved. This CDR3 comprises 17 residues. V was clipped by 1 base and J by 0 bases, with 15 bases between them. In germline, CDR1 is SGHTA, CDR2 FQGNSA. DNA for the CDR3: TGTGCCAGCAGCTTAGGTCCCGCCGGCCTAGTGAACACTGAAGCTTTCTTT. Translated, it gives CASSLGPAGLVNTEAFF.

A word on this clonotype: At one end the junction does not follow the germline gene, possibly because of a read error. The chain joins TRBV3-1 to TRBJ2-2; either TRBD1 or TRBD2 may fit D (5 bases each). The CDR3 length is 14 residues. Germline assignment: CDR1 LGHDT and CDR2 YNNKEL (reference sequence). CDR3 bases: TGTGCCTGCAGGGAGAGCGGATCCACCGGGGAGCTGTTTTTT. Residues: CACRESGSTGELFF.

Only one count was recorded for this clonotype. This chain joins TRBV7-2 and TRBJ2-4, with TRBD2 matching over 7 bases. The CDR3 covers 14 residues. The germline gives CDR1 SGHTA, CDR2 FQGNSA. Trimming cost V 5 bases and J 6 bases; bases outside gene matches: 7. The CDR3 loop reads CASSPREGLNIQYF. CDR3 nucleotides: TGTGCCAGCAGCCCTAGGGAGGGGCTAAACATTCAGTACTTC.

This clonotype was observed a few times. This chain joins TRBV3-1 and TRBJ2-7; D unclear. The ends were cut back, 2 bases at V and 4 bases at J, with 3 bases in the middle. Germline V gene data show CDR1 as LGHDT and CDR2 as YNNKEL (reference sequence). This CDR3 comprises 11 residues. CDR3 protein: CASSQLYEQYF. The CDR3, as DNA: TGTGCCAGCAGCCAATTGTACGAGCAGTACTTC.